This T cell receptor beta chain appears in the sequencing data of a study of cytomegalovirus exposure and HLA in healthy donors (TCRdb year 2017). About the investigation overall: According to an earlier analysis of a few hundred of the donors, roughly 180 million T cells yielded 95 million to 140 million unique TCR beta sequences and about 300 Gb of sequence data. An early release that covered about 640 HLA-typed donors contained about 300 gigabases of sequencing data and some 87 million unique TCR sequences. Of the roughly 420 genotyped donors, more than 75% were placed in the genetic ancestry cluster associated with self-reported Caucasian donors. The study aimed to test whether cataloging public T cell receptors could reveal signatures of past pathogen exposure. The T cell repertoires of roughly 660 subjects were profiled by immunosequencing and related to cytomegalovirus serostatus. In addition to the first cohort of 666 subjects, a separate validation cohort of about 120 different subjects was used. To predict cytomegalovirus infection status, the study brought together high-throughput TCR immunosequencing, statistical association of individual TCRs with disease status, and machine learning. In a later analysis, previously published TCR beta repertoires from some 640 donors were re-analyzed and high-resolution HLA genotyping was added so that TCR occurrence patterns could be studied. Rather than drawing on any new phenotypic data, the later analysis identified candidate immune exposures from TCR beta sequences and the way those sequences occurred across donors. An earlier analysis of about 600 of the donors used high-throughput TCR beta sequencing to judge whether each TCR beta V gene segment behaved as functional or pseudogenic. Donor age, sex, ethnicity and CMV serostatus were collected together with the repertoire data. Genome-wide SNP genotypes for about 65% of the roughly 670 donors were used in a later genetic analysis, which treated that subset as a discovery cohort. All discovery cohort repertoires had been generated on a single sequencing platform. HLA typing covered class I and class II loci at four-digit resolution. The number of typed donors differed by locus: roughly 620-630 for A, B, C, DRB1 and DQB1; some 500 for DQA1; 606 for DPA1; and some 430 for DPB1. A handful of DR-DQ haplotypes were treated as single units for association and clustering because of strong linkage in the cohort. Among some 410 genotyped donors of the cohort, an average of approximately 230,000 unique TCR beta nucleotide sequences were sequenced per donor, roughly 20% of them non-productive. The full study reports these points: In the study, some 160 TCR beta chains were listed as associated with cytomegalovirus. HLA typing was unavailable for some donors at each locus, so association tests used only the typed subset. A later analysis associated about 17,000 TCR beta sequences with specific HLA alleles at a false discovery rate of 0.05. Cytomegalovirus status was reported to be diagnosed by the classifier with high specificity and sensitivity in both the original and validation cohorts. A group of highly shared sequence variants was considered likely to be a technical artifact of the sequencing pipeline. Roughly uniform sequencing depth across donors was assumed in presence/absence analyses, although this assumption may not hold. This cohort had only TCR beta chains sequenced, and the lack of alpha or paired-chain data limited which features could be detected. Several of the top co-occurrence clusters appeared to be linked to parvovirus B19, influenza, CMV and Epstein-Barr virus, according to a later analysis. In an earlier analysis of about 540 of the donors, most TCR beta V segments were observed in productive rearrangements about 87% or about 30% of the time, broadly matching IMGT annotations. Strong co-occurrence of HLA alleles, especially DR and DQ, made assigning TCR associations to individual alleles difficult. Linkage disequilibrium might explain the correlated functional status among segregating V segments, but an unknown experimental factor could not be ruled out. A further reported finding was that TCR beta sequences accurately predicted the HLA-A and HLA-B alleles for most subjects in the first cohort. The authors suggested that the approach could potentially be extended to other disease states and immunological phenotypes. A few of the identified cytomegalovirus-associated TCR beta chains were confirmed in vitro to be specific for cytomegalovirus antigens. An association between a missense DCLRE1C variant and V-gene and J-gene trimming of TCR beta chains was found in a later genetic analysis and replicated in an independent cohort. CMV serostatus was the only immune exposure information available for the cohort. Because the 87-base-pair reads could not distinguish some IMGT-functional V segments, including TRBV6-2 and TRBV6-3, those segments were excluded. In a later analysis, HLA-associated TCR beta chains were found to be more clonally expanded and to have lower generation probabilities than equally common non-associated chains. In a later genetic analysis, fewer N-insertions in productive TCRs were reported among donors in an Asian-associated ancestry cluster than the approximately 670-donor mean. Over 15 rarely observed V segments, including chromosome 9 orphons, were excluded from the earlier analysis of approximately 500 of the donors because counts were too low. Across donors, most TCR sequences were observed very rarely, whereas some public TCRs were present in many individuals. In a later analysis, the rate of TCR association differed among HLA loci, with DRB1 alleles having the most associated TCRs and HLA-C alleles having the fewest. In a later analysis, most CMV-associated TCR beta chains were found to appear HLA-restricted, with HLA associations seemingly driven largely by CMV exposure.

According to the germline V gene (reference sequence), CDR1 reads MNHEY and CDR2 reads SMNVEV. The CDR3 runs 15 residues from the cysteine to the phenylalanine. Left in the record is the CDR3 DNA by itself, 45 bases read in frame from the first base. The trim is 2 bases for V and 1 base for J, with a gap of 6 bases between the germline ends. This clone was recorded a few times. Its antigen is currently not known. Base quality data are lacking; no much larger clone is found one base away. The cohort consisted of approximately 670 healthy bone marrow donors. At the time of sampling, all cohort members were nominally healthy, though unrecorded immune exposures were likely present. The donor tested CMV seropositive, placing the donor among the 250 to 350 seropositive members of the cohort. A peripheral blood sample was provided by each donor, and peripheral blood mononuclear cells were used for TCR beta sequencing. Genomic DNA was extracted from the blood cell samples with the Qiagen DNeasy Blood Extraction Kit.

Libraries came from the immunoSEQ multiplex PCR assay. A mixture of 60 forward primers for TCR Vbeta segments and 13 reverse primers for TCR Jbeta segments was used in the multiplex PCR. Amplification of the CDR3 region of rearranged TCR beta genes was performed with a multiplex PCR assay on genomic DNA. The Illumina HiSeq System was used to sequence the amplified TCR beta libraries as 87-base-pair reads. In the source study's methods: Across the 500 to 700 repertoires, a later analysis counted tens of millions of unique TCR beta chains, 9.5 million to 12 million of which were shared by at least two donors. A nearest-neighbor algorithm error-corrected the raw reads and collapsed the reads into unique sequences, merging closely related sequences to remove PCR and sequencing errors. Alignment of CDR3 sequences to IMGT reference sequences was used to assign V, D and J gene segments. Each retained sequence needed at least a six-nucleotide match to both a V gene segment and a J gene segment. Rearrangements were called productive when the CDR3 lacked stop codons and stayed in frame with V and J; all others were non-productive. Following IMGT convention, CDR3 was defined as the stretch from the second conserved V-encoded cysteine up to the conserved J-encoded phenylalanine. The earlier analysis of some 550 of the donors excluded any sequence lacking an unambiguous match to a single V gene segment. An earlier analysis of under 750 of the donors called V segments functional above 56.7% productive rearrangements and segregating when the between-donor standard deviation exceeded 5%. A statistical classification framework was built for diagnosing cytomegalovirus status from the catalog of TCR beta chain sequences. A later analysis assigned V and J genes by comparing TCR nucleotide sequences with IMGT/GENE-DB human TR gene sequences. In a later analysis, CDR3 sequences and most-parsimonious VDJ recombination scenarios were assigned using the TCRdist pipeline. In a later analysis, every TCR beta chain was defined by the combination of its CDR3 amino acid sequence and its V-gene family, and reads without a unique V-gene family were dropped. To address suspected cross-contamination and a sequencing artifact, a later analysis removed a few hundred highly shared, low-generation-probability nucleotide sequences. In a later analysis, a clonal expansion index was calculated for each public chain from normalized within-repertoire ranks of inferred template counts. Generation probabilities in a later analysis came from a VDJ recombination model fitted to out-of-frame rearrangements, and those results were checked against IGoR. In a later analysis, TCR-TCR, TCR-HLA and TCR-CMV co-occurrence was scored with hypergeometric tests, and a repertoire-size bias correction was applied to TCR pairs. In a later analysis, false discovery rates were estimated by permuting HLA or CMV assignments 20 times. A later analysis grouped co-occurring TCRs with DBSCAN, adding TCRdist sequence similarity when clustering within HLA-allele-positive subsets. Co-occurrence clustering excluded repertoires with fewer than 30,000 or more than 120,000 public chains, plus five with anomalous nucleotide sharing. TCRdb holds this immuneACCESS table with in-frame rearrangements only. Some clones are missing; in checked studies, unresolved V genes explain under half, and the rest has no known cause. V, J and clone size were drawn from that table, and D and trimming were deduced from the DNA. The table for this sample lists 75,000 to 90,000 clones; around a tenth of them were counted only once. The ten largest clones add up to around 25% of the sample.

This clonotype originated in a man in his 60s in good health and CMV-seropositive. The chain is encoded by TRBV27 joined to TRBJ2-6, with the D gene call left open. The sequenced sample was PBMCs. The DNA reads as follows: TGTGCCAGCAGTTTAATAGATTCTGGGGCCAACGTCCTGACTTTC. This codes for CASSLIDSGANVLTF.